What follows is one TCR beta chain and its context. Its antigen is not yet known. Base-call qualities are not available, and no considerably larger clone is one nucleotide away. Enrolling through a virtual design, the prospective study's participants ranged in age from roughly 18 to 89 years and lived across about two dozen United States geographic areas. In the prospective study, participants were assigned to cohorts based on the clinical history participants reported in a screening survey and a study questionnaire. Recovered participants in ImmuneRACE Cohort 3 were defined by two consecutive negative NP/OP PCR tests, clearance by a healthcare professional, or resolution of symptoms. In the prospective study, whole blood, serum and a nasopharyngeal or oropharyngeal swab were collected from each participant by mobile phlebotomists. Additional blood draws and questionnaires over an approximately two-month period could optionally be provided by prospective study participants. Blood samples from the prospective study were shipped frozen or at room temperature prior to DNA extraction.

The immunoSEQ Assay, a bias-controlled multiplex PCR, was used to amplify TCRbeta CDR3 regions from genomic DNA. The paper's data handling went like this. Within the assay, amplification of reference gene primers was used to estimate how many nucleated cells each sample contained. To quantify the absolute abundance of each unique TCRbeta CDR3 rearrangement, sequence reads were collapsed and filtered. For each sample, productive Simpson clonality was calculated by taking the square root of Simpson's diversity index across productive rearrangements. What TCRdb holds here is the immuneACCESS table cut down to in-frame rearrangements. Part of the clones is not present; checked against another copy, under half of the missing clones reflect an unresolved V gene, and the others are unexplained. The V and J calls and the clone size are those of that table, but D and trimming were determined from the DNA. The sample table lists more than 200,000 clones, 85% to 90% of them with a count of one. The top ten constitute roughly 4% of the sample.

The sample comes from a study of blood T cell repertoires in COVID-19 (dated by TCRdb to about 2020). In terms of the full investigation: Collaborator samples came from the United States, Italy and Spain and covered acute and convalescent phases of COVID-19. Where available, HLA class I and class II types were obtained from metadata supplied by the sample provider rather than from assay-based typing. The dataset comprised deeply sampled blood TCRbeta repertoires from subjects exposed to, actively infected with, or recovered from COVID-19. The repertoires were made available in a free public database intended to serve as a resource for research on the immune response to SARS-CoV-2. The material from the prospective study consisted of cDNA or gDNA derived from T cells, B-cell-depleted T cells, or PBMCs. The sample metadata nearly always contained a de-identified subject ID, COVID-19 status, age in years and sex. Samples came from the ongoing ImmuneRACE study (first 160 participants) plus 1,254 subjects from 6 global collaborators. Overall study outcomes, separate from this receptor: The quantity of clinical and demographic metadata differed by source and by participant and was supplied without curation.

The CDR3 holds 15 amino acids from the cysteine to the phenylalanine. Only the CDR3 region is kept as DNA, spanning 45 bases read in frame from base 1. V is cut back by 5 bases and J by 2 bases, with 5 bases in the junction unmatched. CDR1 and CDR2 (SGHNT, YENEEA) derive from the germline V gene. Sequenced sample: PBMCs or T cells enriched from blood (not recorded which). The rearrangement joined TRBV11-3 to TRBJ2-7, with 11 bases aligning to TRBD2. This receptor was identified in a woman aged 25-40 years who had recovered from COVID-19. The sequence in DNA is TGTGCCAGCAGCCGTACTAGCGGGGGTCCCTACGAGCAGTACTTC. The translation is CASSRTSGGPYEQYF.